This T cell receptor (beta chain) was obtained from a study of Graves' ophthalmopathy and Graves' hyperthyroidism. The sequenced template was RNA, covering the TCR beta CDR3 region. Second-round multiplex PCR came after a first-round RT-PCR that employed HTBI primers. MiXCR was run by TCRdb on the multiplex PCR reads, yielding one entry per CDR3 protein. The repertoire holds almost 750,000 distinct CDR3 sequences, with around 40% as singletons. Trimming pared 3 bases from V and 5 bases from J, leaving 12 bases between. Germline CDR1 SGDLS, CDR2 YYNGEE. CDR3 length: 13 residues. The PBMCs originated from around 10 ml of fresh peripheral blood.

This receptor was taken from an adult man with Graves' ophthalmopathy. Sequenced: peripheral blood. The chain carries TRBV9 and TRBJ2-7; possible D gene TRBD1, 6 bases. CDR3: CASSEQGPHEQYF. The CDR3 bases are TGTGCCAGCAGCGAACAGGGACCTCACGAGCAGTACTTC.